These T cell receptor beta chains were read from a single sample in a study of siplizumab effects on memory and regulatory T cells. This table comes from immunoSEQ multiplex PCR, and its TCRdb copy is limited to in-frame clones, with some not included. The table includes about 56,000 clones, about 98% detected once. Sequences were obtained from naive CD8+ T cells sorted from blood. The source of these receptors is a human donor in good health. CDR3s include the opening cysteine and the closing phenylalanine or tryptophan. The order of the fields is clone size, D gene, V gene, J gene, CDR3 DNA, CDR3 protein. The D gene is left open where the match is weak. Size values are once, few and many counts, or a class for expanded clones, and some rows have none.

clone_size: -
d_call: TRBD1
v_call: TRBV5-6
j_call: TRBJ2-7
cdr3_nt: TGTGCCAGCAGCTTCGGGACAGACTACGAGCAGTACTTC
cdr3_aa: CASSFGTDYEQYF

clone_size: -
d_call: TRBD2
v_call: TRBV29-1
j_call: TRBJ2-1
cdr3_nt: TGCAGCGTCCTACTAGCGGGAGAGGGGTATGAGCAGTTCTTC
cdr3_aa: CSVLLAGEGYEQFF

clone_size: -
d_call: -
v_call: TRBV28
j_call: TRBJ1-1
cdr3_nt: TGTGCCAGCAACGACCCGAACACTGAAGCTTTCTTT
cdr3_aa: CASNDPNTEAFF

clone_size: -
d_call: -
v_call: TRBV15
j_call: TRBJ2-3
cdr3_nt: TGTGCCACCAGCCTCGTGGCAGGGCGTTCAGATACGCAGTATTTT
cdr3_aa: CATSLVAGRSDTQYF

clone_size: -
d_call: TRBD2
v_call: TRBV7-6
j_call: TRBJ2-1
cdr3_nt: TGTGCCAGCAGCCTGACTAGCGGGAGCCACTCCTACAATGAGCAGTTCTTC
cdr3_aa: CASSLTSGSHSYNEQFF

clone_size: -
d_call: -
v_call: TRBV13
j_call: TRBJ2-1
cdr3_nt: TGTGCCAGCAGCTTACCCCGGAGTGATGAGCAGTTCTTC
cdr3_aa: CASSLPRSDEQFF

clone_size: -
d_call: -
v_call: TRBV28
j_call: TRBJ1-5
cdr3_nt: TGTGCCAGCAGTTTCTTGGACAGTAATCAGCCCCAGCATTTT
cdr3_aa: CASSFLDSNQPQHF

clone_size: -
d_call: -
v_call: TRBV4-3
j_call: TRBJ2-2
cdr3_nt: TGCGCCAGCAGCCAGGGCACCGGGACTGCCAACACCGGGGAGCTGTTTTTT
cdr3_aa: CASSQGTGTANTGELFF

clone_size: -
d_call: TRBD1
v_call: TRBV19
j_call: TRBJ2-7
cdr3_nt: TGTGCCAGTAGTATTCGGGACAGCAACTACGAGCAGTACTTC
cdr3_aa: CASSIRDSNYEQYF

clone_size: -
d_call: TRBD2
v_call: TRBV9
j_call: TRBJ2-7
cdr3_nt: TGTGCCAGCAGCGCACGGGAGGCTAGCGGGAGCTACGAGCAGTACTTC
cdr3_aa: CASSAREASGSYEQYF

clone_size: -
d_call: -
v_call: TRBV7-9
j_call: TRBJ2-1
cdr3_nt: TGTGCCAGCAGCTTAGGCCGCAATGAGCAGTTCTTC
cdr3_aa: CASSLGRNEQFF

clone_size: -
d_call: TRBD2
v_call: TRBV25-1
j_call: TRBJ2-1
cdr3_nt: TGTGCCAGCAGTAAACTAGCGGGAGCCTATGAGCAGTTCTTC
cdr3_aa: CASSKLAGAYEQFF

clone_size: -
d_call: -
v_call: TRBV6-5
j_call: TRBJ2-1
cdr3_nt: TGTGCCAGCAGTTACTCCGTAAACAATGAGCAGTTCTTC
cdr3_aa: CASSYSVNNEQFF

clone_size: -
d_call: -
v_call: TRBV6-5
j_call: TRBJ2-7
cdr3_nt: TGTGCCAGCAGTCCGTTGGGCACCTACTACGAGCAGTACTTC
cdr3_aa: CASSPLGTYYEQYF

clone_size: once
d_call: -
v_call: TRBV9
j_call: TRBJ2-7
cdr3_nt: TGTGCCAGCAGCGGACAGACAGACCTCTACGAGCAGTACTTC
cdr3_aa: CASSGQTDLYEQYF

clone_size: -
d_call: -
v_call: TRBV20-1
j_call: TRBJ1-2
cdr3_nt: TGCAGTGCTAGTCCCCGCGGCGGCTACACCTTC
cdr3_aa: CSASPRGGYTF

clone_size: -
d_call: -
v_call: TRBV14
j_call: TRBJ2-3
cdr3_nt: TGTGCCAGCAGCCACTTCACAGATACGCAGTATTTT
cdr3_aa: CASSHFTDTQYF

clone_size: -
d_call: TRBD1
v_call: TRBV7-9
j_call: TRBJ2-3
cdr3_nt: TGTGCCAGCAGCTCGGGACAGGGTAGCTCAGATACGCAGTATTTT
cdr3_aa: CASSSGQGSSDTQYF

clone_size: -
d_call: -
v_call: TRBV19
j_call: TRBJ2-1
cdr3_nt: TGTGCCAGTAGTAAAACAGAAATCTACAATGAGCAGTTCTTC
cdr3_aa: CASSKTEIYNEQFF

clone_size: -
d_call: -
v_call: TRBV30
j_call: TRBJ2-3
cdr3_nt: TGTGCCTGGAGCGGAACCAGCGGGGATACGCAGTATTTT
cdr3_aa: CAWSGTSGDTQYF

clone_size: -
d_call: TRBD2
v_call: TRBV9
j_call: TRBJ2-1
cdr3_nt: TGTGCCAGCAGCGTAGGACTAGCGGGAGTAGAGCAGTTCTTC
cdr3_aa: CASSVGLAGVEQFF

clone_size: -
d_call: -
v_call: TRBV7-3
j_call: TRBJ2-7
cdr3_nt: TGTGCCAGCAGCCCCTTTAGTCTAGCCGGAGAGCAGTACTTC
cdr3_aa: CASSPFSLAGEQYF

clone_size: -
d_call: -
v_call: TRBV9
j_call: TRBJ1-5
cdr3_nt: TGTGCCAGCAGCCCAGGTCCTTTAAAGAATCAGCCCCAGCATTTT
cdr3_aa: CASSPGPLKNQPQHF

clone_size: -
d_call: TRBD2
v_call: TRBV7-3
j_call: TRBJ2-6
cdr3_nt: TGTGCCAGCAGCACCCACCCGGGGGGGACTGGGGCCAACGTCCTGACTTTC
cdr3_aa: CASSTHPGGTGANVLTF

clone_size: -
d_call: TRBD2
v_call: TRBV27
j_call: TRBJ2-3
cdr3_nt: TGTGCCAGCACGTCGGGGGAGGGAGATACGCAGTATTTT
cdr3_aa: CASTSGEGDTQYF

clone_size: -
d_call: -
v_call: TRBV30
j_call: TRBJ2-5
cdr3_nt: TGTGCCTGGAGTGTACTGTCCCAGCCCCAAGAGACCCAGTACTTC
cdr3_aa: CAWSVLSQPQETQYF

clone_size: -
d_call: -
v_call: TRBV7-9
j_call: TRBJ2-3
cdr3_nt: TGTGCCAGCAGCTTTTACTTGGGGAGCACAGATACGCAGTATTTT
cdr3_aa: CASSFYLGSTDTQYF

clone_size: -
d_call: TRBD2
v_call: TRBV9
j_call: TRBJ2-1
cdr3_nt: TGTGCCAGCAGCGTAGTAGCTAGCGGGAGTAACAATGAGCAGTTCTTC
cdr3_aa: CASSVVASGSNNEQFF

clone_size: -
d_call: -
v_call: TRBV6-5
j_call: TRBJ2-1
cdr3_nt: TGTGCCAGCAGGACCCCGACTGAGCGGGATGAGCAGTTCTTC
cdr3_aa: CASRTPTERDEQFF

clone_size: -
d_call: TRBD2
v_call: TRBV5-6
j_call: TRBJ2-1
cdr3_nt: TGTGCCAGCAGCCCCAGGAAGCGGGAGTGGGAGCAGTTCTTC
cdr3_aa: CASSPRKREWEQFF

clone_size: -
d_call: -
v_call: TRBV19
j_call: TRBJ2-1
cdr3_nt: TGTGCCAGTACCTCCGGGACCAGAGGCGGCAATGAGCAGTTCTTC
cdr3_aa: CASTSGTRGGNEQFF

clone_size: once
d_call: TRBD1
v_call: TRBV9
j_call: TRBJ1-1
cdr3_nt: TGTGCCAGCAGCCCCAACAGGGGTGAAGCTTTCTTT
cdr3_aa: CASSPNRGEAFF

clone_size: -
d_call: -
v_call: TRBV7-2
j_call: TRBJ2-7
cdr3_nt: TGTGCCAGCGGAACGGGGGAGCAGTACTTC
cdr3_aa: CASGTGEQYF

clone_size: -
d_call: -
v_call: TRBV27
j_call: TRBJ1-2
cdr3_nt: TGTGCCAGCAGTTTAGACAGTAACTATGGCTACACCTTC
cdr3_aa: CASSLDSNYGYTF

clone_size: -
d_call: -
v_call: TRBV6-5
j_call: TRBJ2-3
cdr3_nt: TGTGCCAGCAGTTATATCCCAGCGGACACAGATACGCAGTATTTT
cdr3_aa: CASSYIPADTDTQYF

clone_size: -
d_call: -
v_call: TRBV13
j_call: TRBJ2-7
cdr3_nt: TGTGCCAGCAGCTTAAGCAGGGACTCCTACGAGCAGTACTTC
cdr3_aa: CASSLSRDSYEQYF

clone_size: -
d_call: TRBD2
v_call: TRBV10-3
j_call: TRBJ2-5
cdr3_nt: TGTGCCATCTCGGAAGGGCGGGAGCCCGTTTGGGAGACCCAGTACTTC
cdr3_aa: CAISEGREPVWETQYF

clone_size: -
d_call: TRBD2
v_call: TRBV11-3
j_call: TRBJ2-3
cdr3_nt: TGTGCCAGCAGCTTAGTATCCATAGCGGGAGGGCCTTTGGATACGCAGTATTTT
cdr3_aa: CASSLVSIAGGPLDTQYF

clone_size: -
d_call: TRBD1
v_call: TRBV2
j_call: TRBJ2-5
cdr3_nt: TGTGCCAGTCATGAGTGGGACAGGGTCCAAGAGACCCAGTACTTC
cdr3_aa: CASHEWDRVQETQYF

clone_size: -
d_call: -
v_call: TRBV7-9
j_call: TRBJ1-1
cdr3_nt: TGTGCCTGCCCGACCGACAGTGGGGAAAGTGAAGCTTTCTTT
cdr3_aa: CACPTDSGESEAFF

clone_size: -
d_call: -
v_call: TRBV15
j_call: TRBJ1-2
cdr3_nt: TGTGCCACCAGCAGTACGGCGAAAGGCTACACCTTC
cdr3_aa: CATSSTAKGYTF

clone_size: -
d_call: -
v_call: TRBV4-1
j_call: TRBJ2-7
cdr3_nt: TGCGCCAGCAGCCAAGCGGAGGGGGAAGTGTACGAGCAGTACTTC
cdr3_aa: CASSQAEGEVYEQYF

clone_size: -
d_call: -
v_call: TRBV14
j_call: TRBJ2-5
cdr3_nt: TGTGCCAGCAGCCAAGATCTGAGAAGGGGGAAGGAAGAGACCCAGTACTTC
cdr3_aa: CASSQDLRRGKEETQYF

clone_size: -
d_call: -
v_call: TRBV21-1
j_call: TRBJ2-3
cdr3_nt: TGTGCCAGCAGCAAATATGCTACCCGCGGCAGCACAGATACGCAGTATTTT
cdr3_aa: CASSKYATRGSTDTQYF

clone_size: -
d_call: -
v_call: TRBV7-9
j_call: TRBJ1-2
cdr3_nt: TGTGCCAGCGGCGGCACTAACTATGGCTACACCTTC
cdr3_aa: CASGGTNYGYTF

clone_size: -
d_call: -
v_call: TRBV14
j_call: TRBJ2-2
cdr3_nt: TGTGCCAGCAGCGGTCCCCCCGTATCAAAGCACACCGGGGAGCTGTTTTTT
cdr3_aa: CASSGPPVSKHTGELFF

clone_size: -
d_call: -
v_call: TRBV7-1
j_call: TRBJ1-5
cdr3_nt: TGTGCCAGCAGCTCCTCAGGAGGCAATCAGCCCCAGCATTTT
cdr3_aa: CASSSSGGNQPQHF